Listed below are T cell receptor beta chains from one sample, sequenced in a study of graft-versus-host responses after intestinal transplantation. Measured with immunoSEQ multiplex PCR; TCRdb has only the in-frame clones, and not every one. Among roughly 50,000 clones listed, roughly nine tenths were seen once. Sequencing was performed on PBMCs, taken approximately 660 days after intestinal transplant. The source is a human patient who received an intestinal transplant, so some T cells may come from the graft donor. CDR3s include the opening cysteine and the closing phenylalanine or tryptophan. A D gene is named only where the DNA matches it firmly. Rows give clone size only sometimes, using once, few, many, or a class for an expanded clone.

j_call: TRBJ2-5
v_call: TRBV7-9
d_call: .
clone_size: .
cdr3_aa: CASMLGETQYF
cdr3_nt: TGTGCCAGTATGCTGGGAGAGACCCAGTACTTC

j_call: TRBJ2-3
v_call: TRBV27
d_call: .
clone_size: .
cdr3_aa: CASSPSGTNYITDTQYF
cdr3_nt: TGTGCCAGCAGTCCCTCCGGGACAAACTATATCACAGATACGCAGTATTTT

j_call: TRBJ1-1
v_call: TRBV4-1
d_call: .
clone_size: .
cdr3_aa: CASSQDQGNTEAFF
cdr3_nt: TGCGCCAGCAGCCAAGATCAGGGAAACACTGAAGCTTTCTTT

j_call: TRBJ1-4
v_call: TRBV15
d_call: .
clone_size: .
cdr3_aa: CATSALPLGNEKLFF
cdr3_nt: TGTGCCACCAGCGCCCTACCCCTCGGGAATGAAAAACTGTTTTTT

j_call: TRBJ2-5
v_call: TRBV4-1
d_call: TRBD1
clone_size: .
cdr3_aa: CASSSGGALETQYF
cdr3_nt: TGCGCCAGCAGCTCAGGGGGCGCTTTAGAGACCCAGTACTTC

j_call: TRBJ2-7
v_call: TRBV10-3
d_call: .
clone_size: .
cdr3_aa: CAISETNQGYEQYF
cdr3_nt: TGTGCCATCAGTGAGACGAATCAGGGGTACGAGCAGTACTTC

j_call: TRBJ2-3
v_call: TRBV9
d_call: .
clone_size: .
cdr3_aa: CASSRSRAATQYF
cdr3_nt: TGTGCCAGCAGCCGCTCCAGGGCAGCTACGCAGTATTTT

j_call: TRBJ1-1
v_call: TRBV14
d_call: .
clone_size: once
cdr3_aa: CASSQDTGIFDTEAFF
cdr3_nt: TGTGCCAGCAGCCAAGATACGGGGATCTTCGACACTGAAGCTTTCTTT

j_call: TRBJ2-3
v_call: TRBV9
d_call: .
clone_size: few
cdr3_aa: CASSSGLPGTDTQYF
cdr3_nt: TGTGCCAGCAGCTCAGGACTTCCTGGCACAGATACGCAGTATTTT

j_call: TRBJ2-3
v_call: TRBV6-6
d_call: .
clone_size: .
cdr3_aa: CAGVSGDTQYF
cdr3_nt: TGTGCCGGGGTCAGCGGGGATACGCAGTATTTT

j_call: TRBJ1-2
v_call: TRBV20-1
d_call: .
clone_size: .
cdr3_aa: CSASTSYGYTF
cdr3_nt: TGCAGTGCTAGTACCTCCTATGGCTACACCTTC

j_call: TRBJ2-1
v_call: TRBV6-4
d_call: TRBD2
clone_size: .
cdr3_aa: CASSATSGGASDEQFF
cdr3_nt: TGTGCCAGCAGTGCTACTAGCGGGGGGGCCAGTGATGAGCAGTTCTTC

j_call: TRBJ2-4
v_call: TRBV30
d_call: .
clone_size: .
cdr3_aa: CAWSKGDVLAKNIQYF
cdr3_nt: TGTGCCTGGAGTAAGGGAGATGTTTTAGCCAAAAACATTCAGTACTTC

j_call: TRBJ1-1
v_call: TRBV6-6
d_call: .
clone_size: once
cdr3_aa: CASSHREGTEAFF
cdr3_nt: TGTGCCAGCAGTCACCGGGAGGGCACTGAAGCTTTCTTT

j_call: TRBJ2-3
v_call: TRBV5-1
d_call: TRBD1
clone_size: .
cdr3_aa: CASSTLGTGVNIADTQYF
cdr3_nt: TGCGCCAGCAGCACCTTGGGGACAGGGGTTAATATTGCGGATACGCAGTATTTT

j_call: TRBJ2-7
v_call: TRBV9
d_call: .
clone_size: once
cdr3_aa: CASSVTGNTPYEQYF
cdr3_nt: TGTGCCAGCAGCGTTACAGGGAACACTCCCTACGAGCAGTACTTC

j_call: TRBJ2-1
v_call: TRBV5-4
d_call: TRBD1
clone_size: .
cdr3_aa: CASSSPPQGAYNEQFF
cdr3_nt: TGTGCCAGCAGCTCCCCGCCACAGGGGGCATACAATGAGCAGTTCTTC

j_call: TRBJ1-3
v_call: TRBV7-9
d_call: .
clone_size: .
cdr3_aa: CASSLGGIGNTIYF
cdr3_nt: TGTGCCAGCAGCTTAGGGGGGATCGGAAACACCATATATTTT

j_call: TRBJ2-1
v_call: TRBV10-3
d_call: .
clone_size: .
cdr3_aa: CAIAGGQERYNEQFF
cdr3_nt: TGTGCCATCGCTGGGGGACAAGAACGCTACAATGAGCAGTTCTTC

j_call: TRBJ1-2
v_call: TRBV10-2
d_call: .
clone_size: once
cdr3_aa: CASSERPSYGYTF
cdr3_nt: TGCGCCAGCAGTGAGAGGCCCAGCTATGGCTACACCTTC

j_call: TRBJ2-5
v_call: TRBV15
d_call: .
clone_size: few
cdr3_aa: CATSTFDNQETQYF
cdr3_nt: TGTGCCACCAGCACTTTCGACAACCAAGAGACCCAGTACTTC

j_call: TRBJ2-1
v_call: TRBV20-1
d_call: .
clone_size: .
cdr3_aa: CSATLREQFF
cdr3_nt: TGCAGTGCTACCCTACGGGAGCAGTTCTTC

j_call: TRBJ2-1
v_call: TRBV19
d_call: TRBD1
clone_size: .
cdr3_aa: CASSIATGARNEQFF
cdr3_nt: TGTGCCAGTAGTATAGCCACAGGGGCGAGGAATGAGCAGTTCTTC

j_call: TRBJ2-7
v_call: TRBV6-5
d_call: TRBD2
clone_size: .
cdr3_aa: CATQRGASAPLQYF
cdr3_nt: TGTGCCACCCAGCGGGGGGCATCCGCCCCCCTCCAGTACTTC

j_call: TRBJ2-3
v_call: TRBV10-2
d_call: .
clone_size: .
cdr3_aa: CASSDFRTADTQYF
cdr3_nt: TGCGCCAGCAGTGACTTTAGGACAGCAGATACGCAGTATTTT

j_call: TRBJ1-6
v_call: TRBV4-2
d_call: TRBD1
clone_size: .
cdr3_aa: CASSPLDRDNSPLHF
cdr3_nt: TGTGCCAGCAGTCCACTAGACAGGGATAATTCACCCCTCCACTTT

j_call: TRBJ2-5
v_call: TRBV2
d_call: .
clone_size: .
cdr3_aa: CASTRMGTQETQYF
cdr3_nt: TGTGCCAGCACACGCATGGGAACACAAGAGACCCAGTACTTC

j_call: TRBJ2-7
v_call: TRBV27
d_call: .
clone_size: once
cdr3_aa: CASSFQQGRTYEQYF
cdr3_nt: TGTGCCAGCAGTTTCCAACAGGGACGGACCTACGAGCAGTACTTC

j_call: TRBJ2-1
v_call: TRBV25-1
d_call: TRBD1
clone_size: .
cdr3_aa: CASSEFDRGPDEQFF
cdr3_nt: TGTGCCAGCAGTGAATTCGACAGGGGGCCCGATGAGCAGTTCTTC

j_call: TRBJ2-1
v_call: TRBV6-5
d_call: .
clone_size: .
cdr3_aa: CASRSYNEQFF
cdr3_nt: TGTGCCAGCAGGAGTTACAATGAGCAGTTCTTC

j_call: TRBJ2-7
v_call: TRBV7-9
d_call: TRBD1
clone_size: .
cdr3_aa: CASSLGTGAYEQYF
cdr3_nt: TGTGCCAGCAGCTTAGGGACAGGGGCCTACGAGCAGTACTTC

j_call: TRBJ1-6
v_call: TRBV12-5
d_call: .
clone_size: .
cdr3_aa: CASGFYGKVNSPLHF
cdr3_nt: TGTGCTAGTGGTTTTTATGGCAAAGTCAATTCACCCCTCCACTTT

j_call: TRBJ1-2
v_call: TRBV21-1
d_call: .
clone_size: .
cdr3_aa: CASSKEGGGDDGYTF
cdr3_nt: TGTGCCAGCAGCAAAGAGGGGGGAGGGGACGATGGCTACACCTTC

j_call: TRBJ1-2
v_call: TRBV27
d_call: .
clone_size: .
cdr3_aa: CASKTTLLTGDHYGYTF
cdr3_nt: TGTGCCAGCAAAACTACCTTACTGACAGGTGACCACTATGGCTACACCTTC

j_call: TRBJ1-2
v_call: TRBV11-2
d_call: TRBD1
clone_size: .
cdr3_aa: CASSLARPGGRGYTF
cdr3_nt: TGTGCCAGCAGCTTAGCGCGGCCAGGGGGCCGCGGCTACACCTTC

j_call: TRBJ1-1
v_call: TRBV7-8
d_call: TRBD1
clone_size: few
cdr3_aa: CASSRQGLGTEAFF
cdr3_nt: TGTGCCAGCAGCCGACAGGGACTGGGCACTGAAGCTTTCTTT

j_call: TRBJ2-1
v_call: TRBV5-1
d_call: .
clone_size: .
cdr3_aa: CASSRGIYNEQFF
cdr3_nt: TGCGCCAGCAGCAGGGGTATCTACAATGAGCAGTTCTTC

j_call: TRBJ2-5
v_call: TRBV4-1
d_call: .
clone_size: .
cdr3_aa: CASSQDWKAQETQYF
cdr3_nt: TGCGCCAGCAGCCAAGATTGGAAGGCCCAAGAGACCCAGTACTTC